This T cell receptor (beta chain) was documented in a study of blood T cell repertoires in COVID-19. Whole-study context: Samples of COVID-19 (acute and convalescent) were obtained from the United States, Italy and Spain. T cells, B-cell-depleted T cells, or PBMCs supplied cDNA or gDNA.

Profiling relied on immunoSEQ multiplex PCR, and the TCRdb table lists in-frame clones only, not all of them. The sample has 110,000 or so clones; approximately 81% are singletons. This CDR3 contains 16 residues. CDR1 and CDR2 (germline): SGHVS, FNYEAQ. V was cut by 0 bases and J by 4 bases, with 13 bases left in between. J is TRBJ2-1 and V is TRBV7-6, with D possibly being TRBD1 (6 bases). The receptor was isolated from a man in his forties or fifties with acute or convalescent COVID-19. The sample was peripheral blood. The CDR3 sequence: CASSLAGAGAYNEQFF. CDR3 DNA: TGTGCCAGCAGCTTAGCGGGGGCAGGGGCGTACAATGAGCAGTTCTTC.